Each of the 4 T cell receptor beta chains below was sequenced from the same sample in a study of T cell clonotyping in hematopoietic cell transplantation. Repertoires were generated with immunoSEQ multiplex PCR, while TCRdb's copy carries only in-frame clones and drops some. The sample carries 5,800 or so clones, more than 60% recorded once. The sample consisted of PBMCs, taken 100 days after allogeneic stem cell transplant. The source of these receptors is a male patient aged 45-59 years who had an allogeneic stem cell transplant from an unrelated donor, so the T cells may come from the graft donor. Some clones in this sample may be carry-over from other donors' samples.

The rearrangement uses TRBV12-5 and TRBJ1-1; D is uncertain. The CDR3 extends over 13 amino acids. The germline gives CDR1 LGHNT, CDR2 FRNRAP. V was trimmed by 8 bases and J by 6 bases, leaving 16 bases between them. The CDR3 loop reads CASTRLGGAEAFF. The CDR3 DNA follows: TGTGCTAGTACCCGGTTGGGTGGGGCTGAAGCTTTCTTT.

The CDR3 coding sequence is TGCAGCATCCAGGGGGCTGGCTACGAGCAGTACTTC. It specifies CSIQGAGYEQYF. This chain links TRBV29-1 with TRBJ2-7; TRBD1 matches at 8 bases. Unmatched junction bases numbered 6, after V lost 8 bases and J lost 3 bases. Germline V gene lookup returns CDR1 SQVTM and CDR2 ANQGSEA. CDR3 length: 12 residues.

The V gene is TRBV29-1, the J gene TRBJ2-1; D is possibly TRBD2 (6 bases). Between the trimmed V and J ends, which lost 3 bases and 6 bases, there was a span of 24 bases. This CDR3 has 17 residues. Germline-derived CDR1 and CDR2 are SQVTM and ANQGSEA. CDR3 in amino acids: CSVDTLSRLGGFNEQFF. DNA for the CDR3: TGCAGCGTTGACACTTTATCACGACTAGGAGGGTTCAATGAGCAGTTCTTC.

This clone was seen a few times. The V and J genes are TRBV6-5 and TRBJ1-1, with 8 positions matching TRBD1. The CDR3 extends over 13 amino acids. Germline V lookup: CDR1 MNHEY, CDR2 SVGAGI. Losses at the gene ends were 4 bases for V and 6 bases for J; bases not matched to a gene: 4. The CDR3 DNA reads as TGTGCCAGCAGTTCAGGGGGCCGTTCTGAAGCTTTCTTT. Translation gives CASSSGGRSEAFF.